This T cell receptor beta chain emerged from a study of blood T cells in healthy people across ages (dated by TCRdb to the mid-2010s). About the study as a whole: Template switching captured roughly one uniquely barcoded TCR beta cDNA molecule per two T cells in model experiments. To avoid experimental bias, donors of different ages were spread randomly across the sequencing lanes. To track age-related changes in TCR beta repertoire diversity, the study relied on deep sequencing normalized with unique cDNA molecular identifiers. Two additional independent replicas of 1 million unique cDNA reads from the same blood draw were analyzed for two donors (one aged 18 to 30 and one aged 80 or older). The donors were divided into four age groups: young (average around 15 years), middle-aged (approximately 41), aged (under 70) and long-lived (roughly 86).

Libraries were prepared through 5' RACE. The sequencer was an Illumina HiSeq 2500. A second PCR of about 7 to 12 cycles was performed with a sample-barcoded 5' primer and a J-beta primer mix. Each TCR beta cDNA molecule received a unique molecular identifier from a template-switch 5' adaptor carrying 12 random nucleotides. Each sample yielded at least 2.5 million CDR3-containing paired-end reads. First-strand cDNA synthesis was performed from all RNA using the Mint cDNA synthesis kit, with priming by a TRBC-specific oligonucleotide. After uracil-DNA glycosylase treatment, a first 18-cycle PCR used universal primers M1SS and BC2_uni_R on all cDNA. The study's own analysis went as follows. For normalization, 1 million high-quality reads were randomly selected from each sample, with every read carrying a distinct molecular identifier. Instead of being binned into consensus sequences, reads that shared molecular identifiers were thrown out. MiTCR, with a Q25 quality threshold and the strictest error-elimination algorithm, was used for CDR3 identification, clonotype clustering and error correction. Lower-bound total TCR beta diversity was estimated with a nonparametric unseen species model using Euler transformation. TCRdb applied fastp at Q25 and MiXCR to the public reads, then kept only in-frame beta chains. CDR3 protein sequences are deduplicated, and each keeps its most common genes and DNA. The V and J calls follow TCRdb's processing rather than the paper's. The sample table records about 830,000 distinct CDR3 sequences; about 59% of these occur just once. The ten largest clones add up to roughly a quarter of the sample.

The donors were roughly 39 Caucasian individuals from Russia, aged roughly 6 to 90 years, who were systemically healthy. Around 10 milliliters of peripheral blood were collected from each donor into EDTA-treated Vacutainer tubes. PBMCs were isolated by Ficoll-Paque density-gradient centrifugation, with at least 7 million obtained per sample. Trizol reagent was used to extract total RNA from PBMCs, with at least 6 micrograms per sample. The percentages of naive CD45RAhigh/CD27high T cells were determined by flow cytometry on a PBMC aliquot from every donor. Paper-wide results and their limitations: Bulk unsorted PBMC profiling prevented conclusive comparison of naive and antigen-experienced compartments. As age increased, observed TCR beta diversity per million T cells dropped in a roughly linear way, and a significant reduction was already evident by age 40. Observed TCR beta diversity correlated strongly with the percentage of naive T cells measured by flow cytometry. Estimates of total diversity based on one million sequenced T cells were regarded as lower bounds and as underestimates. The CMV infection status of donors was not known, potentially confounding age-related changes in expanded clonotypes. Compared with the aged group, the long-lived group had more naive CD4+ T cells, fewer expanded clones and increased TCR diversity, a pattern suggesting age selection.

On this clonotype itself: It lacks a known antigen. No quality values exist for individual bases; no much larger clone is one base distant.

This receptor was obtained from a man aged 25 to 45 in good health. What was sequenced was blood.

In nucleotides, the sequence is TGCGCCAGCAGCGCCGGAGGAACTATTAACTTAAATGAAAAACTGTTTTTT. This yields the protein CASSAGGTINLNEKLFF. The sequence joins TRBV5-1 to TRBJ1-4; a confident D gene designation cannot be given. CDR1 SGHRS and CDR2 YFSETQ are derived from the germline V gene. Cut back by 4 bases and 5 bases, the V and J ends lie 21 bases apart. Counted from cysteine to phenylalanine, this CDR3 has 17 amino acids. Of all the DNA, just the CDR3 is kept, 51 bases in frame from base 1.